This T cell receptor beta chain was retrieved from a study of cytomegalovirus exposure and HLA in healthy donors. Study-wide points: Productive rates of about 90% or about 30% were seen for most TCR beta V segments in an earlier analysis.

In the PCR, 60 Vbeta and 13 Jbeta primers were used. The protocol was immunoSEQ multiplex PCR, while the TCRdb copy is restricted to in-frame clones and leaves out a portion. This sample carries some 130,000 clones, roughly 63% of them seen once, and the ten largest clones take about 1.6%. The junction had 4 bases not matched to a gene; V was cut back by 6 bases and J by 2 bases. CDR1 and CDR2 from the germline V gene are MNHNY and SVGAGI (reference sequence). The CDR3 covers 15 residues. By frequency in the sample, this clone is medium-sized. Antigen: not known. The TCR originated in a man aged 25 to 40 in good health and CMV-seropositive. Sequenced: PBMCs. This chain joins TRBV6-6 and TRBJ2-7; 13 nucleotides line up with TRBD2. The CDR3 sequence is CASSVGLAGAYEQYF. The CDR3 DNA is TGTGCCAGCAGCGTCGGACTAGCGGGAGCCTACGAGCAGTACTTC.